This TCR beta chain was observed in a study of cytomegalovirus exposure and HLA in healthy donors (dated by TCRdb to about 2017). The study in broad terms: In an earlier analysis of under 750 of the donors, around 290 Gb of sequence data and approximately 100 million unique TCR beta sequences from about 190 million T cells were reported. Genome-wide SNP genotypes for about three fifths of the roughly 670 donors were used in a later genetic analysis, which treated that subset as a discovery cohort. Besides the first cohort of approximately 670 subjects, a separate validation cohort made up of over 95 different subjects was used. Among some 410 genotyped donors of the cohort, an average of approximately 230,000 unique TCR beta nucleotide sequences were sequenced per donor, 15% to 20% of them non-productive. Every discovery cohort repertoire had been produced on one sequencing platform. The number of typed donors differed by locus: roughly 629-640 for A, B, C, DRB1 and DQB1; approximately 530 for DQA1; 606 for DPA1; and around 490 for DPB1. In a later analysis, previously published TCR beta repertoires from fewer than 750 donors were re-analyzed and high-resolution HLA genotyping was added so that TCR occurrence patterns could be studied. The later analysis used no new phenotypic data to find candidate immune exposures, relying instead on TCR beta sequences and their occurrence across donors. About 330 gigabases of sequencing data and 75 million to 85 million unique TCR sequences made up an early release that covered several hundred HLA-typed donors. Among the approximately 420 genotyped donors, about 83% belonged to the genetic ancestry cluster associated with self-reported Caucasian donors. Roughly five DR-DQ haplotypes were handled as single units for association and clustering because linkage in the cohort was strong. Both class I and class II loci were covered by HLA typing, at four-digit resolution. Donor age, sex, ethnicity and CMV serostatus were collected together with the repertoire data. To predict cytomegalovirus infection status, the study combined high-throughput TCR immunosequencing, statistical association of individual TCRs with disease status, and machine learning. In an earlier analysis of 587 of the donors, high-throughput TCR beta sequencing was used to judge whether each TCR beta V gene segment behaved as functional or pseudogenic. The study aimed to test whether cataloging public T cell receptors could reveal signatures of past pathogen exposure. Using immunosequencing, the study profiled T cell repertoires from about 650 subjects and related those repertoires to cytomegalovirus serostatus.

The junction shows trimming of 5 bases on V and 5 bases on J, and the gene matches do not reach 9 bases of it. The CDR3 runs 15 amino acids, cysteine and phenylalanine included. Just CDR3 DNA is preserved here, 45 bases in frame from base 1. CDR1 SGHVS and CDR2 FNYEAQ were looked up in the germline V gene. In total, approximately 700 healthy bone marrow donors made up the cohort. All cohort members were sampled while nominally healthy, although unrecorded immune exposures were likely present. The donor tested CMV seronegative and was one of the 352 seronegative cohort members. Each donor provided a peripheral blood sample, and peripheral blood mononuclear cells were used for TCR beta sequencing. The Qiagen DNeasy Blood Extraction Kit was used to extract genomic DNA from the blood cell samples. The library was generated by the immunoSEQ multiplex PCR assay. A mixture of 60 forward primers for TCR Vbeta segments and 13 reverse primers for TCR Jbeta segments was used in the multiplex PCR. The CDR3 region of rearranged TCR beta genes was amplified from genomic DNA with a multiplex PCR assay. On the Illumina HiSeq System, the amplified TCR beta libraries were sequenced as 87-base-pair reads. The original methods were these. A later analysis counted approximately 84 million unique TCR beta chains across the 650 to 700 repertoires, and roughly 9.9 million of these chains were shared by at least two donors. A nearest-neighbor algorithm error-corrected the raw reads and collapsed the reads into unique sequences, merging closely related sequences to remove PCR and sequencing errors. To assign V, D and J gene segments, CDR3 sequences were aligned to IMGT reference sequences. Each retained sequence needed at least a six-nucleotide match to both a V gene segment and a J gene segment. A rearrangement was called productive if the CDR3 had no stop codons and remained in frame with V and J, and every other rearrangement was called non-productive. CDR3 was defined by IMGT convention, running from the second conserved V-encoded cysteine to the conserved J-encoded phenylalanine. The earlier analysis of some 580 of the donors excluded any sequence lacking an unambiguous match to a single V gene segment. An earlier analysis of a few hundred of the donors called V segments functional above 56.7% productive rearrangements and segregating when the between-donor standard deviation exceeded 5%. A statistical classification framework was developed to diagnose cytomegalovirus status using the catalog of TCR beta chain sequences. In a later analysis, TCR nucleotide sequences were compared against IMGT/GENE-DB human TR gene sequences so that V and J genes could be assigned. A later analysis assigned CDR3 sequences and most-parsimonious VDJ recombination scenarios with the TCRdist pipeline. In a later analysis, every TCR beta chain was defined by the combination of its CDR3 amino acid sequence and its V-gene family, and reads without a unique V-gene family were dropped. As a way to deal with suspected cross-contamination and a sequencing artifact, a later analysis dropped 500 to 700 nucleotide sequences that were highly shared and had low generation probability. In a later analysis, a clonal expansion index was calculated for each public chain from normalized within-repertoire ranks of inferred template counts. A later analysis computed generation probabilities with a VDJ recombination model fitted to out-of-frame rearrangements, and checked the results against IGoR. Hypergeometric tests were used in a later analysis to score TCR-TCR, TCR-HLA and TCR-CMV co-occurrence, with a repertoire-size bias correction applied to the TCR pairs. In a later analysis, false discovery rates were estimated by permuting HLA or CMV assignments 20 times. In a later analysis, co-occurring TCRs were grouped using DBSCAN, and TCRdist sequence similarity was added for clustering within HLA-allele-positive subsets. For co-occurrence clustering, repertoires with fewer than 30,000 or more than 120,000 public chains were excluded, along with 4 to 6 repertoires with anomalous nucleotide sharing. TCRdb limited this immuneACCESS table to in-frame rearrangements with V and J called. A share of clones is missing; checked studies link under half to unresolved V genes, and the rest is unexplained. The V and J calls and clone size come from that table; D and trimming were worked out from the DNA. A total of roughly 110,000 clones appear in this sample, roughly two thirds of them only once. The ten largest clones add up to roughly 2.8% of the sample.

Of note for this clone: The clone's antigen remains unknown. One base away there is no much larger clone; base qualities are not given.

Beyond this particular receptor, the publication reports: The earlier analysis of about 600 of the donors excluded seventeen rarely observed V segments, including chromosome 9 orphons, because counts were too low. Several of the top co-occurrence clusters appeared to be linked to parvovirus B19, influenza, CMV and Epstein-Barr virus, according to a later analysis. In a later genetic analysis, a missense DCLRE1C variant was associated with V-gene and J-gene trimming of TCR beta chains, and the association was replicated in an independent cohort. Because the 87-base-pair reads could not distinguish some IMGT-functional V segments, including TRBV6-2 and TRBV6-3, those segments were excluded. The authors suggested that the approach could potentially be generalized to other disease states and immunological phenotypes. When HLA alleles, especially DR and DQ, strongly co-occurred, TCR associations were difficult to assign to individual alleles. A further reported finding was that TCR beta sequences accurately predicted the HLA-A and HLA-B alleles for most subjects in the first cohort. A later analysis found that TCR association rates varied across HLA loci, with DRB1 alleles showing the most associated TCRs and HLA-C alleles the fewest. The classifier was reported to diagnose cytomegalovirus status with high specificity and sensitivity in both the original cohort and the validation cohort. Across donors, most TCR sequences were observed very rarely, whereas some public TCRs were present in many individuals. The study gave a list of under 200 TCR beta chains associated with cytomegalovirus. Sequencing depth was assumed to be roughly uniform across donors in the presence/absence analyses, though that assumption may not hold. Broadly in line with IMGT annotations, most TCR beta V segments showed up in productive rearrangements about 87% or about 30% of the time in an earlier analysis of around 600 of the donors. A cluster of highly shared sequence variants was judged likely to represent a technical artifact of the sequencing pipeline. According to a later analysis, most CMV-associated TCR beta chains appeared to be HLA-restricted, and the HLA associations seemed to be driven largely by CMV exposure. In vitro tests confirmed that three of the cytomegalovirus-associated TCR beta chains recognize cytomegalovirus antigens. A later analysis found that HLA-associated TCR beta chains were more clonally expanded and had lower generation probabilities than equally common non-associated chains. In a later genetic analysis, fewer N-insertions in productive TCRs were reported among donors in an Asian-associated ancestry cluster than the approximately 670-donor mean. HLA typing was unavailable for some donors at each locus, so association tests used only the typed subset. This cohort had only TCR beta chains sequenced, and the lack of alpha or paired-chain data limited which features could be detected. Correlated functional status among segregating V segments might reflect linkage disequilibrium, but an unknown experimental factor could not be ruled out. CMV serostatus was the only immune exposure information available for the cohort. A later analysis associated 16,951 TCR beta sequences with specific HLA alleles at a false discovery rate of 0.05.

The sample taken for sequencing was PBMCs. The source of this sequence is a female donor in good health and CMV-seronegative. The chain is assembled from TRBV7-6 and TRBJ2-1; TRBD1 aligns with 7 central bases. Here the CDR3 is given as CASSTRQGGNNEQFF. The DNA is as follows: TGTGCCAGCAGCACCCGACAGGGTGGTAACAATGAGCAGTTCTTC.